One T cell receptor (beta chain) is described in this entry. What it binds is not known. The primer mix had 60 Vbeta and 13 Jbeta primers. Here immunoSEQ multiplex PCR was the method, and the copy in TCRdb shows in-frame clones only, minus some. This sample has under 200,000 clones, with around three quarters found just once. This record comes from a study of cytomegalovirus exposure and HLA in healthy donors. Findings and caveats of the study: The productive fraction for most TCR beta V segments was about 90% or about 30% in an earlier analysis. HLA alleles showed associations with 16,951 TCR beta sequences in a later analysis, at a 0.05 false discovery rate. In a later analysis, HLA-C alleles had the fewest associated TCRs, DRB1 alleles the most. Common viral pathogens were later found to be apparently linked to several of the most significant clusters.

The sequence derives from a man aged 35-49 years in good health and CMV-seronegative. The material sequenced was PBMCs.

In DNA form, the CDR3 reads TGTGCCAGCAGCTTAGTAGTGGACAGACAAGAGACCCAGTACTTC. Translation: CASSLVVDRQETQYF. The chain joins TRBV7-2 to TRBJ2-5; perhaps TRBD1 as D (6 bases). This CDR3 has 15 amino acids. The ends were cut back, 1 base at V and 2 bases at J, with 11 bases in the middle. Germline CDR1 is SGHTA and CDR2 is FQGNSA. Full variable domain (missing parts from reference TRBV7-2 and TRBJ2-5): GAGVSQSPSNKVTEKGKDVELRCDPISGHTALYWYRQSLGQGLEFLIYFQGNSAPDKSGLPSDRFSAERTGGSVSTLTIQRTQQEDSAVYLCASSLVVDRQETQYFGPGTRLLVL.